A selection of T cell receptor beta chains follows, all from one sample in a study of T cell responses to AZD1222 COVID-19 vaccine. This table comes from immunoSEQ multiplex PCR, and its TCRdb copy is limited to in-frame clones, with some not included. Counted here are 150,000 or so clones, approximately 89% occurring once; the ten biggest clones make up around 4.4%. The sample was peripheral blood, taken on day 0 of AZD1222 vaccination. These receptors were obtained from an adult in good health. Each CDR3 is given with its conserved first and last residue. The D gene is left open where the match is weak. Size tells how often a clone was seen (once, few, many) or the class of an expanded clone, and some rows leave it out.

CDR3 DNA,CDR3 protein,J gene,V gene,clone size,D gene
TGCGCCAGCAGCCAAGATGCGACAGGCTATACTTACGAGCAGTACTTC,CASSQDATGYTYEQYF,TRBJ2-7,TRBV4-1,NA,NA
TGTGCCAGCAGTTACTCAGGCGGGGGTAATTCACCCCTCCACTTT,CASSYSGGGNSPLHF,TRBJ1-6,TRBV6-5,NA,NA
TGTGCCAGCACCCCGGGGGGGGCAGAGATAGGCTATGGCTACACCTTC,CASTPGGAEIGYGYTF,TRBJ1-2,TRBV6-6,NA,NA
TGTGCCAGCAGCGAGGCCCCAGTAGCGGGAGGTTACGAGCAGTACTTC,CASSEAPVAGGYEQYF,TRBJ2-7,TRBV9,NA,TRBD2
TGTGCCAGCAGTGAAGCGTACGGGGTTAGCTATGGCTACACCTTC,CASSEAYGVSYGYTF,TRBJ1-2,TRBV6-1,NA,NA
TGTGCCAGCTCACCGACAGGGGACCAAGAGACCCAGTACTTC,CASSPTGDQETQYF,TRBJ2-5,TRBV18,NA,TRBD1
TGTGCCAGCAGCTTGGCTTGGACAGGGGGTGCCTCTGGGGCCAACGTCCTGACTTTC,CASSLAWTGGASGANVLTF,TRBJ2-6,TRBV7-8,NA,TRBD1
TGTGCCAGCAGCGGGGGGAGAAGCGGGAGGGCCTACGAGCAGTACTTC,CASSGGRSGRAYEQYF,TRBJ2-7,TRBV7-2,NA,TRBD2
TGTGCCAGCGGTCGAAGGGACAGGGAACACAATGAGCAGTTCTTC,CASGRRDREHNEQFF,TRBJ2-1,TRBV2,NA,TRBD1
TGCGCCAGCAGCCATGAACACGGACTAGCGGGAACCGGGGAGCTGTTTTTT,CASSHEHGLAGTGELFF,TRBJ2-2,TRBV4-1,NA,TRBD2
TGTGCCAGCAGTTACCCGGGACAGGGGTACTTC,CASSYPGQGYF,TRBJ2-5,TRBV6-2/TRBV6-3,NA,TRBD1
TGTGCCAGCAGTCCCGGCTCCTACGAGCAGTACTTC,CASSPGSYEQYF,TRBJ2-7,TRBV12-3/TRBV12-4,NA,NA
TGTGCCAGCAGCCCCCGAACGGACAGGGTCTTCAGCTACACCTTC,CASSPRTDRVFSYTF,TRBJ1-2,TRBV11-2,NA,TRBD1
TGTGCCAGCAGCCTTGCCAGGGGCCCCGATTACGAGCAGTACTTC,CASSLARGPDYEQYF,TRBJ2-7,TRBV5-5,NA,NA
TGTGCCATCAGTGATGGACAGTTCGGCCAGCCCCAGCATTTT,CAISDGQFGQPQHF,TRBJ1-5,TRBV10-3,NA,NA
TGTGCCAGCAGTGAAACAGCTGGAAACACCATATATTTT,CASSETAGNTIYF,TRBJ1-3,TRBV6-4,once,NA
TGTGCCAGCACCCCTTGGGGGGGGCGCACCGGGGAGCTGTTTTTT,CASTPWGGRTGELFF,TRBJ2-2,TRBV9,NA,NA
TGTGCCAGCTCACCACCGCAGTTTAGCGAGCAGTACTTC,CASSPPQFSEQYF,TRBJ2-7,TRBV18,NA,NA
TGTGCCAGCAGCTTCACAGGCATCGGGGAGCTGTTTTTT,CASSFTGIGELFF,TRBJ2-2,TRBV7-9,NA,NA
TGTGCCAGCAGTTACTCCAGCGGTCCCTACGAGCAGTACTTC,CASSYSSGPYEQYF,TRBJ2-7,TRBV6-2/TRBV6-3,once,NA
TGTGCCAGCAGCTTAGGTTCCACAGGGCCCTACGAGCAGTACTTC,CASSLGSTGPYEQYF,TRBJ2-7,TRBV13,NA,NA
TGTGCCAGCAGTTACTCGACCGCCGGGACAGGGCGCAATCAGCCCCAGCATTTT,CASSYSTAGTGRNQPQHF,TRBJ1-5,TRBV6-2/TRBV6-3,NA,TRBD1
TGTGCCAGCAGCGTAGGGACTAGCCGAAACTCCTACAATGAGCAGTTCTTC,CASSVGTSRNSYNEQFF,TRBJ2-1,TRBV9,NA,TRBD2
TGCGCCAGCAGCTTCGGCCCAGGGGAGCAGTTCTTC,CASSFGPGEQFF,TRBJ2-1,TRBV5-1,NA,NA
TGTGCCAGCAGCGCCCGAACTAGCGGAGCTTACAATGAGCAGTTCTTC,CASSARTSGAYNEQFF,TRBJ2-1,TRBV5-4,NA,TRBD2
TGTGCCAGCAGTTTATCGGGGGCTCGGAGCACAGATACGCAGTATTTT,CASSLSGARSTDTQYF,TRBJ2-3,TRBV28,NA,NA
TGTGCCAGCAGCTTGGAGACATCCCCTGGGGAGACCCAGTACTTC,CASSLETSPGETQYF,TRBJ2-5,TRBV11-1,NA,NA
TGTGCCAGCACCCGGGACTTGAATTACGAGCAGTACTTC,CASTRDLNYEQYF,TRBJ2-7,TRBV5-6,NA,NA
TGTGCCAGCAGGGTAGCGGCGTACCAAGAGACCCAGTACTTC,CASRVAAYQETQYF,TRBJ2-5,TRBV6-6,NA,NA
TGTGCCAGCAGTGATAAGATTGGGGCTTTCTTT,CASSDKIGAFF,TRBJ1-1,TRBV2,NA,NA
TGTGCTAGCAGCTTAGAAGGGCGTGAAATGGTTTGGGGACATTTT,CASSLEGREMVWGHF,TRBJ1-5,TRBV7-7,once,NA
TGTGCCAGCAGCCCACAGCGGGGCACAGATACGCAGTATTTT,CASSPQRGTDTQYF,TRBJ2-3,TRBV9,NA,NA
TGTGCCAGCAGCCCCGAGGGGGACTTTGCCTACGAGCAGTACTTC,CASSPEGDFAYEQYF,TRBJ2-7,TRBV7-3,NA,NA
TGTGCCACCAGTGTAGATTCCTTCTACGAGCAGTACTTC,CATSVDSFYEQYF,TRBJ2-7,TRBV24-1,NA,NA
TGCGCCAGCAGCTTGTCCCCCCGGGCAGAATACGAGCAGTACTTC,CASSLSPRAEYEQYF,TRBJ2-7,TRBV5-1,NA,NA
TGTGCCAGCAGTACAAACAGGGGAAGGGCTGTTGGCTACACCTTC,CASSTNRGRAVGYTF,TRBJ1-2,TRBV6-5,NA,TRBD1
TGTGCCAGCAGTTTCGGGGGCGCGAGGGGAAACACCATATATTTT,CASSFGGARGNTIYF,TRBJ1-3,TRBV27,NA,NA
TGCAGTGCTAATGATGAGATAAGCTCCTACGAGCAGTACTTC,CSANDEISSYEQYF,TRBJ2-7,TRBV20-1,NA,NA
TGTGCCAGCAGCTTATCTTGGGCTAGCGGTCCCTACGAGCAGTACTTC,CASSLSWASGPYEQYF,TRBJ2-7,TRBV7-2,NA,TRBD2
TGTGCCAGCAGACCGGGACTAGCGGGATACAATGAGCAGTTCTTC,CASRPGLAGYNEQFF,TRBJ2-1,TRBV27,NA,TRBD2
TGTGCCAGTTCCTTTGACTCCCGAGGCACTGAAGCTTTCTTT,CASSFDSRGTEAFF,TRBJ1-1,TRBV19,NA,NA
TGCGCCAGCAGCCAAGGGATGGGCGCCTCCTACAATGAGCAGTTCTTC,CASSQGMGASYNEQFF,TRBJ2-1,TRBV4-1,once,NA
TGTGCCAGCAGTGAAAGCTCGTACACCGGGGAGCTGTTTTTT,CASSESSYTGELFF,TRBJ2-2,TRBV6-1,once,NA
TGTGCCAGCAGCCGCCGGACACCCGGCGGTGAAAAACTGTTTTTT,CASSRRTPGGEKLFF,TRBJ1-4,TRBV3-1/TRBV3-2,NA,NA
TGTGCCAGCATGCGGGGCATTGCCAAAAACATTCAGTACTTC,CASMRGIAKNIQYF,TRBJ2-4,TRBV6-5,NA,NA
TGTGCCAGCAGCCGGGACAGGGACTACGAGCAGTACTTC,CASSRDRDYEQYF,TRBJ2-7,TRBV7-6,NA,TRBD1
TGTGCCAGCAGTTCCGGGACAGGGCTAGGCGAGACCCAGTACTTC,CASSSGTGLGETQYF,TRBJ2-5,TRBV5-8,NA,TRBD1
TGTGCCAGCAGCTTGGCCGGGGACAATTCACCCCTCCACTTT,CASSLAGDNSPLHF,TRBJ1-6,TRBV5-4,NA,NA
TGTGCCAGCAGAAGTGGGGGGCAGGGGAGCACTGAAGCTTTCTTT,CASRSGGQGSTEAFF,TRBJ1-1,TRBV13,NA,NA
TGTGCCAGTAGTATACCCGGGACAGACTACGAGCAGTACTTC,CASSIPGTDYEQYF,TRBJ2-7,TRBV19,NA,TRBD1
TGTGCTAGTGGTTTGGTACTTAAGACAGGGGGGGAAAAACTGTTTTTT,CASGLVLKTGGEKLFF,TRBJ1-4,TRBV12-5,NA,TRBD1
TGCGCCAGCAGCCAGACAGCGTACACTGAAGCTTTCTTT,CASSQTAYTEAFF,TRBJ1-1,TRBV4-1,NA,NA